Listed below are T cell receptor beta chains from one sample, sequenced in a study of response to subunit inactivated influenza vaccine. TCRdb itself ran the RT-PCR reads through MiXCR, one entry per CDR3 protein. The sample holds hundreds of thousands of distinct CDR3 sequences, about 12% seen once. This specimen consisted of non-naive T cells sorted from PBMCs, obtained approximately 15 days before vaccination. These receptors came from a man aged 50 to 60 who received an inactivated influenza vaccine. The CDR3 runs from the conserved cysteine through the conserved F or W. The D gene is left open where the match is weak. Clone sizes are given selectively: once, few, many, or a class where the clone is expanded.

V	D	J	size	DNA	CDR3
TRBV7-2	TRBD2	TRBJ2-2	-	TGTGCCAGCGGATCCGGGACTAGCGGTGGGGGGGAGCTGTTTTTT	CASGSGTSGGGELFF
TRBV4-1	-	TRBJ2-3	-	TGCGCCAGCAGCCAAGAACAGCATGGCAGGACCTCTAGCACAGATACGCAGTATTTT	CASSQEQHGRTSSTDTQYF
TRBV6-2/TRBV6-3	TRBD2	TRBJ2-3	many	TGTGCCAGTGGAGGGACTAGAGGCGATACGCAGTATTTT	CASGGTRGDTQYF
TRBV2	TRBD2	TRBJ2-7	-	TGTGCCAGCCAGGGACTAGCGTCCTGGGAGCAGTACTTC	CASQGLASWEQYF
TRBV4-1	TRBD2	TRBJ2-1	many	TGCGCCAGCAGCCAAGTAGCGGGATCCTACAATGAGCAGTTCTTC	CASSQVAGSYNEQFF
TRBV20-1	TRBD2	TRBJ2-3	few	TGCAGTGCTAGAGATCCCGCTAGCGGGAGCACAGATACGCAGTATTTT	CSARDPASGSTDTQYF
TRBV28	-	TRBJ2-2	-	TGTGCCAGCACCCAACGTCCCTGGGTCAGTCGAAGGAACACCGGGGAGCTGTTTTTT	CASTQRPWVSRRNTGELFF
TRBV29-1	TRBD1	TRBJ1-2	-	TGCAGCGCAGAGACAGGGTATAACTATGGCTACACCTTC	CSAETGYNYGYTF
TRBV5-6	-	TRBJ2-7	-	TGTGCCAGCAGCCCCGACACTACCTACGAGCAGTACTTC	CASSPDTTYEQYF
TRBV12-3/TRBV12-4	-	TRBJ2-7	-	TGTGCCAGCACCCTTAGTGGATCTAGGAGCTACGAGCAGTACTTC	CASTLSGSRSYEQYF
TRBV4-2	TRBD2	TRBJ2-1	few	TGTGCCAGCAGCCAGCCCCTGGGGGGTAGCGGGGGCTACAATGAGCAGTTCTTC	CASSQPLGGSGGYNEQFF
TRBV4-1	TRBD1	TRBJ1-2	many	TGCGCCAGCAGCCAAGTGACAGGGGGCGCGTCTTCCTATGGCTACACCTTC	CASSQVTGGASSYGYTF
TRBV15	-	TRBJ1-2	many	TGTGCCACCAGCAGACGCCGGGGCTCAAACTATGGCTACACCTTC	CATSRRRGSNYGYTF
TRBV5-1	-	TRBJ2-2	-	TGCGCCAGCAGCTTGGTAGTCACTAGATCCGGGGAGCTGTTTTTT	CASSLVVTRSGELFF
TRBV18	-	TRBJ1-2	-	TGTGCCAGCTCACTTGGGTTCTCTGGGACGGTAAACTATGGCTACACCTTC	CASSLGFSGTVNYGYTF
TRBV2	TRBD1	TRBJ2-5	few	TGTGCCAGCAGCTTTGGACAGGGGAGTCCGGAGACCCAGTACTTC	CASSFGQGSPETQYF
TRBV20-1	-	TRBJ1-5	few	TGCAGTGCTAACCGGGGGAATAGCAATCAGCCCCAGCATTTT	CSANRGNSNQPQHF
TRBV4-3	TRBD1	TRBJ1-1	few	TGCGCCAGCAGCCCTAACAGGGGTAGGAACACTGAAGCTTTCTTT	CASSPNRGRNTEAFF
TRBV16	-	TRBJ2-1	many	TGTGCCAGCAGCGCCGAGTTGTACAATGAGCAGTTCTTC	CASSAELYNEQFF
TRBV12-3/TRBV12-4	TRBD1	TRBJ1-5	-	TGTGCCAGCAGTCGGACAGGGGGCCGAAATCAGCCCCAGCATTTT	CASSRTGGRNQPQHF
TRBV7-2	-	TRBJ2-7	many	TGTGCCAGCAGCTTTCGGGGAACAGCGGGCCCGTCCTACGAGCAGTACTTC	CASSFRGTAGPSYEQYF
TRBV7-2	-	TRBJ1-1	-	TGTGCCAGCAGCTTAGGACGCGGGGGTCGACGTAACACTGAAGCTTTCTTT	CASSLGRGGRRNTEAFF
TRBV20-1	-	TRBJ2-3	few	TGCAGTGCTAGCCCCGGGACAAGTTTCACAGATACGCAGTATTTT	CSASPGTSFTDTQYF
TRBV29-1	TRBD1	TRBJ1-4	-	TGCAGCGTACAGGGGGCGGCTAATGAAAAACTGTTTTTT	CSVQGAANEKLFF
TRBV28	-	TRBJ2-5	-	TGTGCCAGCAGTGGGGGGAAGTACTTC	CASSGGKYF
TRBV21-1	-	TRBJ2-1	-	TGTACTCCTAGCTACAATGAGCAGTTCTTC	CTPSYNEQFF
TRBV7-8	-	TRBJ2-2	-	TGTGCCAGCAGCGGAACCGGGACTTTCACCGGGGAGCTGTTTTTT	CASSGTGTFTGELFF
TRBV20-1	-	TRBJ2-1	many	TGCAGTGCTAGAGATTTTGGCCACAGTGCAAATGAGCAGTTCTTC	CSARDFGHSANEQFF
TRBV6-1	-	TRBJ2-5	-	TGTGCCAGCAGAGAAGCGGAGAGGAGAAGAGAGACCCAGTACTTC	CASREAERRRETQYF
TRBV11-2	-	TRBJ2-5	few	TGTGCCAGCAGCCCGAGAGGACTGTTAGGGAAAGAGACCCAGTACTTC	CASSPRGLLGKETQYF
TRBV12-3/TRBV12-4	-	TRBJ2-3	few	TGTGCCAGCGCAGGCTCCCCCAAGGGCTATACGCAGTATTTT	CASAGSPKGYTQYF
TRBV5-6	-	TRBJ2-5	many	TGTGCCAGCAGCAACATGAAAGTACTTCAAGAGACCCAGTACTTC	CASSNMKVLQETQYF